These 3 T cell receptor beta chains were sequenced from one sample in a study of cytomegalovirus exposure and HLA in healthy donors. TCRdb's table, derived via immunoSEQ multiplex PCR, lists solely in-frame clones and lacks some. The repertoire consists of 100,000 to 150,000 clones, with approximately 95% occurring once and the leading ten covering less than 2%. The sample was PBMCs. The receptors were gathered from a man in his late teens or twenties in good health and CMV-seronegative.

V and J are TRBV30 and TRBJ2-7, with 8 nucleotides matching TRBD1. The CDR3 runs to 16 residues. Per the germline V gene, CDR1 is GTSNPN and CDR2 is SVGIG (reference sequence). The V segment lost 0 bases and the J segment 1 base; nucleotides outside the gene matches: 8. The CDR3 loop is CAWSVRLGTGSYEQYF. The DNA for the CDR3 is TGTGCCTGGAGTGTACGGTTAGGGACAGGTTCCTACGAGCAGTACTTC.

This clone showed up just once. The rearrangement links TRBV6-5 to TRBJ1-4; TRBD1 agrees at 8 bases. V lost 7 bases to trimming and J lost 3 bases; unmatched junction nucleotides: 7. Germline CDR1 reads MNHEY; CDR2 reads SVGAGI. The CDR3 loop spans 15 amino acids. The CDR3 reads CASTPDRGPNEKLFF. Here the CDR3 DNA reads TGTGCCAGCACCCCCGACAGGGGTCCTAATGAAAAACTGTTTTTT.

The V call is TRBV19, the J call TRBJ2-7; D perhaps matches TRBD1 (7 bases). Germline V gene sequence: CDR1 LNHDA, CDR2 SQIVND (reference sequence). V was clipped by 0 bases and J by 2 bases, with 11 bases between them. The CDR3 contains 15 residues. In DNA form, the CDR3 reads TGTGCCAGTAGTATAGATGGGGGGACAGCCTACGAGCAGTACTTC. Translating gives CASSIDGGTAYEQYF.